These T cell receptor beta chains were read from a single sample in a study of cytomegalovirus exposure and HLA in healthy donors. Some clones are missing from TCRdb's copy, which holds only in-frame ones; the method was immunoSEQ multiplex PCR. The sample lists 100,000 to 150,000 clones, about 89% occurring once. Sequencing used PBMCs. These receptors were collected from a young woman in good health and CMV-seronegative. The CDR3 runs from the conserved cysteine through the conserved F or W. The D gene is left open where the match is weak. Clone size, where shown, is once, few, many, or a class for clones that have expanded.

TRBV9	TRBJ2-5	16	TRBD2	few	TGTGCCAGCAGCGTAGCTGGTAGCGGGACACGAGAGACCCAGTACTTC	CASSVAGSGTRETQYF
TRBV5-1	TRBJ2-2	21	TRBD1	NA	TGCGCCAGCAGCCCCGAAATGGGGACAGGGGCGAGGAGGGCTTACACCGGGGAGCTGTTTTTT	CASSPEMGTGARRAYTGELFF
TRBV5-1	TRBJ2-7	14	NA	NA	TGCGCCAGCAGCCAGGGGACATCATCCTACGAGCAGTACTTC	CASSQGTSSYEQYF
TRBV6-6	TRBJ1-3	15	NA	NA	TGTGCCAGCAGTTCCTTGGCATTGCTTGGAAACACCATATATTTT	CASSSLALLGNTIYF
TRBV7-9	TRBJ2-3	19	NA	NA	TGTGCCAGCAGCTGGGGTTCCGGGACACACAATTCCGGGACAGATACGCAGTATTTT	CASSWGSGTHNSGTDTQYF
TRBV6-4	TRBJ2-5	15	TRBD2	many	TGTGCCAGCAGTGAACTAGCGGGAGGACAAGAGACCCAGTACTTC	CASSELAGGQETQYF
TRBV5-6	TRBJ1-1	14	TRBD1	NA	TGTGCCAGCAGCTTTGGGACAGGGAACACTGAAGCTTTCTTT	CASSFGTGNTEAFF
TRBV5-1	TRBJ2-5	14	TRBD2	NA	TGCGCCAGCAGCCCGGGACTATCGAAAGAGACCCAGTACTTC	CASSPGLSKETQYF
TRBV30	TRBJ2-6	13	NA	NA	TGTGCCTGGGGGGGGTCTGGGGCCAACGTCCTGACTTTC	CAWGGSGANVLTF
TRBV19	TRBJ2-1	14	NA	NA	TGTGCCAGTAGTCTGCTCAGCTCCTACAATGAGCAGTTCTTC	CASSLLSSYNEQFF
TRBV2	TRBJ2-1	12	NA	once	TGTGCCAGCAGTGAACGCCTGGCCGAGCAGTTCTTC	CASSERLAEQFF
TRBV28	TRBJ2-7	13	NA	NA	TGTGCCAGCGGGCTAAGGGGGTCCTACGAGCAGTACTTC	CASGLRGSYEQYF
TRBV10-2	TRBJ2-3	15	NA	NA	TGCGCCTCCAGGGCCTCCCGGCCTTTAGGCAATACGCAGTATTTT	CASRASRPLGNTQYF
TRBV28	TRBJ2-7	18	TRBD2	NA	TGTGCCAGCAGACCCTGGGAGGTTGGACTAGCGGGAGGAAACGAGCAGTACTTC	CASRPWEVGLAGGNEQYF
TRBV27	TRBJ2-1	15	TRBD2	NA	TGTGCCAGCAGTTCTTCCAAACTAGCGTCGAGTGAGCAGTTCTTC	CASSSSKLASSEQFF
TRBV10-3	TRBJ2-7	12	TRBD1	few	TGTGCCATCCGGGACAGGGACTACGAGCAGTACTTC	CAIRDRDYEQYF
TRBV27	TRBJ2-7	13	TRBD1	NA	TGTGCCACCTCAGCACAGGGGATCCACGAGCAGTACTTC	CATSAQGIHEQYF
TRBV19	TRBJ2-2	11	NA	NA	TGTGCCAGCACGAACACCGGGGAGCTGTTTTTT	CASTNTGELFF
TRBV15	TRBJ2-7	14	NA	NA	TGTGCCACCAGCAGAGACCTTGCTAGTAACGAGCAGTACTTC	CATSRDLASNEQYF
TRBV5-1	TRBJ2-5	13	NA	NA	TGCGCCAGCAGCTTGGTCAGCCAAGAGACCCAGTACTTC	CASSLVSQETQYF
TRBV11-3	TRBJ2-1	18	TRBD2	NA	TGTGCCAGCAGCCCTCACAGCGGGAGGGCTTTTGGCTACAATGAGCAGTTCTTC	CASSPHSGRAFGYNEQFF
TRBV28	TRBJ2-1	12	NA	NA	TGTGCCAGCACCCACTCGGACAATGAGCAGTTCTTC	CASTHSDNEQFF